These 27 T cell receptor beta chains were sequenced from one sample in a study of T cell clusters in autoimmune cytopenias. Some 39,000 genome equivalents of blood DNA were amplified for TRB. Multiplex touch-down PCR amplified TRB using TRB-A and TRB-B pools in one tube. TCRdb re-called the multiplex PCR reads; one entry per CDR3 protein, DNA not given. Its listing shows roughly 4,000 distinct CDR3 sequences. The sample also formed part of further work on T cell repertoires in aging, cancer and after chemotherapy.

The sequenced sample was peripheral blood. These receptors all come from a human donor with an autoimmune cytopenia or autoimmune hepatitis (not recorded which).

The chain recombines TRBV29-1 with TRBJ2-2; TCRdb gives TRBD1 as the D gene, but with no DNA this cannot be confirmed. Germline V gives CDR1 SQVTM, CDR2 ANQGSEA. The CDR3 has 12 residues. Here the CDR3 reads CSGYGPGGELFF.

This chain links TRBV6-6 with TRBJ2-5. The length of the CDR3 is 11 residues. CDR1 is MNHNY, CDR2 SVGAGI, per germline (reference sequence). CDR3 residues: CASSYRETQYF.

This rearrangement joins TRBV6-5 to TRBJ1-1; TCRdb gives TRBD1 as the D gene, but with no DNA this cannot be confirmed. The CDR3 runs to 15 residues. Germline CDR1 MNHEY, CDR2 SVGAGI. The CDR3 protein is CASSYSDVQGPEAFF.

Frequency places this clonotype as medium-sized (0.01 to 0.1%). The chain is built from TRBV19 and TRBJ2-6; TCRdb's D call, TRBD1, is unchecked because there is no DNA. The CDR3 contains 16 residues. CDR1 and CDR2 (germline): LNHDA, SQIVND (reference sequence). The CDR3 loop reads CASIKGGGAGANVLTF.

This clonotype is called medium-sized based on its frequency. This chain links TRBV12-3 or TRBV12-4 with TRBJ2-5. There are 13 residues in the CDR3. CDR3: CASGRAAVGTQYF.

CDR3 region: CASSELAGGVTDTQYF. This rearrangement joins TRBV4-2 to TRBJ2-3; there is no DNA to check the TCRdb D call of TRBD2. This CDR3 spans 16 amino acids. Germline V gene lookup returns CDR1 LGHNA and CDR2 YNFKEQ.

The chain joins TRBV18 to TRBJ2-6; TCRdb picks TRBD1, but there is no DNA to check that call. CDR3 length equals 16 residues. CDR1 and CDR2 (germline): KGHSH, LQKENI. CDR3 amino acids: CASSPIRASGANVLTF. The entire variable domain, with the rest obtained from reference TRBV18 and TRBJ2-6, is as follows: NAGVMQNPRHLVRRRGQEARLRCSPMKGHSHVYWYRQLPEEGLKFMVYLQKENIIDESGMPKERFSAEFPKEGPSILRIQQVVRGDSAAYFCASSPIRASGANVLTFGAGSRLTVL.

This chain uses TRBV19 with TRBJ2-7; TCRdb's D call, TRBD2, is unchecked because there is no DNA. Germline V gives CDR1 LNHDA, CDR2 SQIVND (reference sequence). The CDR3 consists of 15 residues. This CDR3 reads CASSFRDGRGPEQYF.

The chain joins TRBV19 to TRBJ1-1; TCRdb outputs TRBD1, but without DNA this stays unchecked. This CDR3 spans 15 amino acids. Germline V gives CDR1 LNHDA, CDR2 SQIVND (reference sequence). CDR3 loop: CASSIRQGVGTEAFF.

CDR3 protein: CASSASDRANTEAFF. The chain is built from TRBV5-1 and TRBJ1-1; TCRdb's D call of TRBD1 is untestable without DNA. The CDR3 is 15 residues long. Germline loops: CDR1 SGHRS, CDR2 YFSETQ. The complete variable domain, with remaining parts taken from reference TRBV5-1 and TRBJ1-1, reads KAGVTQTPRYLIKTRGQQVTLSCSPISGHRSVSWYQQTPGQGLQFLFEYFSETQRNKGNFPGRFSGRQFSNSRSEMNVSTLELGDSALYLCASSASDRANTEAFFGQGTRLTVV.

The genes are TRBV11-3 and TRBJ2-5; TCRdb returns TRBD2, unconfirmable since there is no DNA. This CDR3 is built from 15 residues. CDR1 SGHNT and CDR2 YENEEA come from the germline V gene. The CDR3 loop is CASSLRTSIPETQYF.

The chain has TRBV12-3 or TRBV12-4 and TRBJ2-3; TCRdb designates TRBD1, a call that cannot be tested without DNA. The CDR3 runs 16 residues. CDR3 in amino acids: CASRPLPGQGTDTQYF.

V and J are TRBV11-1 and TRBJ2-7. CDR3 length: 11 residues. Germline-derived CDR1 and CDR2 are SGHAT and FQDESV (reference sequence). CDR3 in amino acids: CASNWPYEQYF.

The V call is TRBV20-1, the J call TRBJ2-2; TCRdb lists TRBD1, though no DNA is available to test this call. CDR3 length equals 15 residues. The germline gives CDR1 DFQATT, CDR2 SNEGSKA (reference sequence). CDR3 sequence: CSARDSSQGSGELFF.

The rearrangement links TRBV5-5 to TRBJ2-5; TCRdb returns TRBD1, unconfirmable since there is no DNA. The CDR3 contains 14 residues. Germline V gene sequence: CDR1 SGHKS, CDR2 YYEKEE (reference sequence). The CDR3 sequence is CASSFARGLETQYF. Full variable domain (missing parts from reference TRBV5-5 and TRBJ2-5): DAGVTQSPTHLIKTRGQQVTLRCSPISGHKSVSWYQQVLGQGPQFIFQYYEKEERGRGNFPDRFSARQFPNYSSELNVNALLLGDSALYLCASSFARGLETQYFGPGTRLLVL.

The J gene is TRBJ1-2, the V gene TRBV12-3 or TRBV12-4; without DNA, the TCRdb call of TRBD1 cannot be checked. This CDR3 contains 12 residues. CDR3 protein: CASSFDILWSTF.

This CDR3 is CASSLDRGINTEAFF. This chain joins TRBV18 and TRBJ1-1; without DNA, the TCRdb call of TRBD1 cannot be checked. Germline-derived CDR1 and CDR2 are KGHSH and LQKENI. CDR3 length: 15 residues. Filled out from reference TRBV18 and TRBJ1-1, the complete variable domain reads NAGVMQNPRHLVRRRGQEARLRCSPMKGHSHVYWYRQLPEEGLKFMVYLQKENIIDESGMPKERFSAEFPKEGPSILRIQQVVRGDSAAYFCASSLDRGINTEAFFGQGTRLTVV.

CDR3 loop: CASRPQAVMAGELFF. The V and J genes are TRBV6-5 and TRBJ2-2; TCRdb selects TRBD1, and the lack of DNA leaves this call unchecked. The germline gives CDR1 MNHEY, CDR2 SVGAGI. The CDR3 has 15 amino acids.

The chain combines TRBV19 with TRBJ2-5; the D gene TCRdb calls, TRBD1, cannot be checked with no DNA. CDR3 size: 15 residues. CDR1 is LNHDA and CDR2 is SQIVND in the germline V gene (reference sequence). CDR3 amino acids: CASSTTTGSIETQYF.

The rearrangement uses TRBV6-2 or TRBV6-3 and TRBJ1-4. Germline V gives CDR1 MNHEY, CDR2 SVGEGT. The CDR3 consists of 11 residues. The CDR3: CASPSGEKLFF.

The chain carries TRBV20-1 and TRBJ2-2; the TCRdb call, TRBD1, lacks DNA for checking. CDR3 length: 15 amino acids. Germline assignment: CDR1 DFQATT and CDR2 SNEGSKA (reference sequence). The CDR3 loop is CSARRGARDAGELFF.

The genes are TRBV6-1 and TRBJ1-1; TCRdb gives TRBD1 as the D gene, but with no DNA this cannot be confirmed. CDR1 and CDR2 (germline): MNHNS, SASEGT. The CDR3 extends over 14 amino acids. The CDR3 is CASSDGWAGTEAFF.

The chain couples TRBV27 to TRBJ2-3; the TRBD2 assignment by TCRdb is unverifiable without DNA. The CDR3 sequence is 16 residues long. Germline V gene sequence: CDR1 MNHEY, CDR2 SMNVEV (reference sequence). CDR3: CASSPGTGGGAHTQYF.

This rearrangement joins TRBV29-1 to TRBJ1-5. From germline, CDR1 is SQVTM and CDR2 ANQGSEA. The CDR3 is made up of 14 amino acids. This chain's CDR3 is CSEWEGARNQPQHF.

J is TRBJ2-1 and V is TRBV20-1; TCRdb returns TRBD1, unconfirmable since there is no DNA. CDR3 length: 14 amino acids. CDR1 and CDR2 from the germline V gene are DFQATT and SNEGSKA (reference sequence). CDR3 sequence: CSAGGGSSYNEQFF.

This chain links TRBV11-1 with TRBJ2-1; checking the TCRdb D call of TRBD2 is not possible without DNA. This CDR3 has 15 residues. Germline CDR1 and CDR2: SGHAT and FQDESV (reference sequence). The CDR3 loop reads CASSYSSGTYNEQFF.

The CDR3 loop reads CASSFGQNTEAFF. The chain combines TRBV5-6 with TRBJ1-1. CDR1 and CDR2 from the germline V gene are SGHDT and YYEEEE. This CDR3 is 13 amino acids long.